The rows below give T cell receptor beta chains drawn from one sample of a study of shared T cell receptors in the human thymus. Some clones are missing from TCRdb's copy, which holds only in-frame ones; the method was immunoSEQ multiplex PCR. This table holds roughly 550,000 clones, about four fifths found once. The same sample was also used in a study of human thymus T cells.

The sequencing input was thymocytes. Receptors originate from a boy under three years old with a congenital heart defect. Each CDR3 is given with its conserved first and last residue. D genes are given only for firm matches. Part of the rows lack a size; the others show once, few, many or a class for expanded clones.

d_call | j_call | v_call | clone_size | cdr3_nt | cdr3_aa
TRBD2 | TRBJ2-2 | TRBV15 | NA | TGTGCCACCAGCAGGGGGAGGGCACGGGACACCGGGGAGCTGTTTTTT | CATSRGRARDTGELFF
TRBD1 | TRBJ2-7 | TRBV27 | NA | TGTGCCAGCCAGGGTGTGACTCCGGGACAGGGTTCCTACGAGCAGTACTTC | CASQGVTPGQGSYEQYF
TRBD2 | TRBJ2-3 | TRBV10-1 | NA | TGCGCCAGTCAAGCGGGAGGGCTACTAGATACGCAGTATTTT | CASQAGGLLDTQYF
TRBD2 | TRBJ2-2 | TRBV4-3 | few | TGCGCCAGCAGCCAATGTCACGGACTAGCGACGAACACCGGGGAGCTGTTTTTT | CASSQCHGLATNTGELFF
NA | TRBJ2-1 | TRBV27 | NA | TGTGCCAGCGGGTCGGACAGAACCTACAATGAGCAGTTCTTC | CASGSDRTYNEQFF
NA | TRBJ2-5 | TRBV11-2 | few | TGTGCCAGCAGCCTGGGGCAAAGCAAAGAGACCCAGTACTTC | CASSLGQSKETQYF
TRBD2 | TRBJ2-1 | TRBV28 | NA | TGTGCCAGCAGTCCGCGAACTAGCGGGGGTTACAATGAGCAGTTCTTC | CASSPRTSGGYNEQFF
NA | TRBJ2-7 | TRBV9 | NA | TGTGCCAGCAGCGCGACCGGCGAGGGGCAGTACTTC | CASSATGEGQYF
NA | TRBJ1-5 | TRBV2 | NA | TGTGCCAGCAGAATCGGGGGAGCCGGGCCCCAGCATTTT | CASRIGGAGPQHF
TRBD2 | TRBJ2-1 | TRBV19 | NA | TGTGCCAGTAGTATCTGGGCTAGCGGGAGTAACAATGAGCAGTTCTTC | CASSIWASGSNNEQFF
TRBD1 | TRBJ2-5 | TRBV6-5 | NA | TGTGCCAGCAGGCCGGGACAGGGGGGAGAGACCCAGTACTTC | CASRPGQGGETQYF
TRBD2 | TRBJ2-7 | TRBV28 | NA | TGTGCCAGCAGTACGTCTAGCGGGAGTTCCAACGAGCAGTACTTC | CASSTSSGSSNEQYF
NA | TRBJ2-7 | TRBV6-1 | once | TGTGCCAGCAGTCTCGACAGGCCCACCTACGAGCAGTACTTC | CASSLDRPTYEQYF
NA | TRBJ1-1 | TRBV4-2 | few | TGTGCCAGCAGCCAAGATCTGCCGAGTAATCGCCCCAGGGGCACTGAAGCTTTCTTT | CASSQDLPSNRPRGTEAFF
TRBD1 | TRBJ2-1 | TRBV27 | NA | TGTGCCAGCAGTGTAGACCGACAGGGGGCCCTTAGGAATGAGCAGTTCTTC | CASSVDRQGALRNEQFF
NA | TRBJ1-2 | TRBV28 | NA | TGTGCCAGCAGTTTTAGCGCCAGGAGCGGCTACACCTTC | CASSFSARSGYTF
NA | TRBJ1-2 | TRBV7-2 | once | TGTGCCAGCAGCTTAGGAGGGCTAGAACGTGGCTACACCTTC | CASSLGGLERGYTF
NA | TRBJ2-1 | TRBV28 | NA | TGTGCCAGCAGTGAGTACAGGAATGAGCAGTTCTTC | CASSEYRNEQFF
NA | TRBJ2-1 | TRBV28 | NA | TGTGCCAGCATTCCGACTCGCAAGCCCCTTAGCTCCTACAATGAGCAGTTCTTC | CASIPTRKPLSSYNEQFF
NA | TRBJ1-3 | TRBV6-1 | NA | TGTGCCGGGTGGGGGAGGGGCTATCCTGGAAACACCATATATTTT | CAGWGRGYPGNTIYF
TRBD2 | TRBJ2-2 | TRBV5-4 | NA | TGTGCCAGCAGCACTAGCGGGACGAACACCGGGGAGCTGTTTTTT | CASSTSGTNTGELFF
TRBD1 | TRBJ2-7 | TRBV6-5 | NA | TGTGCCAGCAGTTACTCTGGGACAGGGGGCTCCTACGAGCAGTACTTC | CASSYSGTGGSYEQYF
NA | TRBJ1-4 | TRBV19 | NA | TGTGCCAGTAGTATAGACCCTAGGGAAAAACTGTTTTTT | CASSIDPREKLFF
NA | TRBJ1-2 | TRBV4-1 | NA | TGCGCCAGCAGACATCTGACAGGTCGGAGAGTCTATGGCTACACCTTC | CASRHLTGRRVYGYTF
TRBD1 | TRBJ2-7 | TRBV28 | NA | TGTGCCAGCAGTAATCATCCGGGACAGAGAAGGATGGTGGAGACCTACGAGCAGTACTTC | CASSNHPGQRRMVETYEQYF
TRBD2 | TRBJ2-1 | TRBV9 | NA | TGTGCCAGCAGCCCTGGGACTAGCGGGGGGGGGAATGAGCAGTTCTTC | CASSPGTSGGGNEQFF
NA | TRBJ2-2 | TRBV28 | few | TGTGCCAGCAATTATTCCGGGGAGCTGTTTTTT | CASNYSGELFF
TRBD2 | TRBJ2-3 | TRBV18 | NA | TGTGCCAGCCAAAAGCGGGAGGGCGCAGATACGCAGTATTTT | CASQKREGADTQYF